The rows below give T cell receptor beta chains drawn from one sample of a study of blood T cell repertoires in COVID-19. Libraries were prepared by immunoSEQ multiplex PCR; TCRdb keeps only in-frame clonotypes and omits some of them. Of approximately 140,000 clones in the sample, approximately 84% were seen once. The sample was peripheral blood. The receptors come from a man between 65 and 85 years old with acute or convalescent COVID-19. The CDR3 runs from the conserved cysteine through the conserved F or W. Fields, in order: J gene, clone size, D gene, V gene, CDR3 DNA, CDR3 protein. The D gene is left open where the match is weak. Only part of the rows carry a size: once, few, many, or a class if the clone is expanded.

TRBJ2-4 once TRBD1 TRBV5-1 TGCGCCAGCAGCGAAGGGACAGAAAACATTCAGTACTTC CASSEGTENIQYF
TRBJ1-1 NA TRBD1 TRBV6-1 TGTGCCAGCAGTGAATTGACAGGGTCGGGCACTGAAGCTTTCTTT CASSELTGSGTEAFF
TRBJ2-2 NA TRBD2 TRBV5-1 TGCGCCAGCAGCTCGGGGACTAGCGGGGCCACCGGGGAGCTGTTTTTT CASSSGTSGATGELFF
TRBJ2-7 NA TRBD2 TRBV6-6 TGTGCCAGCAGTTACGTTAGCGGGGAAAGCTCCTACGAGCAGTACTTC CASSYVSGESSYEQYF
TRBJ2-5 many TRBD2 TRBV27 TGTGCCAGCAGTGGGTGGACTAGCGGGGAGGAGACCCAGTACTTC CASSGWTSGEETQYF
TRBJ1-4 NA NA TRBV3-1/TRBV3-2 TGTGCCAGCAGCCCGTTCTCATGGGGGGTTTCGGATGAAAAACTGTTTTTT CASSPFSWGVSDEKLFF
TRBJ2-3 NA TRBD2 TRBV24-1 TGTGCCACCAGTCGCCCTAGCGGTTCAAGCACAGATACGCAGTATTTT CATSRPSGSSTDTQYF
TRBJ2-5 NA NA TRBV3-1/TRBV3-2 TGTGCCAGCAGCCAAGATCCCCCAAGAGAAGAGACCCAGTACTTC CASSQDPPREETQYF
TRBJ2-3 NA TRBD2 TRBV27 TGTGCCAGCAGTCAAGCGGGAGGCTGGGATACGCAGTATTTT CASSQAGGWDTQYF
TRBJ2-2 NA NA TRBV24-1 TGTGCCACCAGTGTCTCCGGGGAGCTGTTTTTT CATSVSGELFF
TRBJ1-1 NA NA TRBV7-2 TGTGCCAGCAGCTTAGCGCCAGGGACAAGGACTGAAGCTTTCTTT CASSLAPGTRTEAFF
TRBJ1-4 NA NA TRBV3-1/TRBV3-2 TGTGCCAGCAGCCAAGATAGGAGGGAAAAACTGTTTTTT CASSQDRREKLFF
TRBJ2-3 NA TRBD2 TRBV18 TGTGCCAGCTCACCAGGGCTAGCGGTCACAGATACGCAGTATTTT CASSPGLAVTDTQYF
TRBJ2-5 NA NA TRBV14 TGTGCCAGCAGCCAAGATTGGCAGGGAGGCTCTCCGGGGACCCAGTACTTC CASSQDWQGGSPGTQYF
TRBJ1-4 NA TRBD1 TRBV6-2/TRBV6-3 TGTGCCAGCAGTCCCGGACAGGGAGTCGAAAAACTGTTTTTT CASSPGQGVEKLFF
TRBJ1-1 NA NA TRBV6-4 TGTGCCAGCAGGGGGGCAGTCGACACTGAAGCTTTCTTT CASRGAVDTEAFF
TRBJ2-2 NA TRBD1 TRBV11-2 TGTGCCAGCAGCTTATCAGGGGGACAGGGGTCCGGGGAGCTGTTTTTT CASSLSGGQGSGELFF
TRBJ1-5 NA NA TRBV27 TGTGCCAGCAGTTTACAGGGAATACAGCCCCAGCATTTT CASSLQGIQPQHF
TRBJ2-1 NA NA TRBV19 TGTGCCAGTAGTCCGCCGGGATACAATGAGCAGTTCTTC CASSPPGYNEQFF
TRBJ2-1 NA TRBD1 TRBV28 TGTGCCAGCAGCCCAGAGGCAGACAGGGTTGAGAATGAGCAGTTCTTC CASSPEADRVENEQFF
TRBJ2-2 NA NA TRBV9 TGTGCCAGCAGCCGGGAGTTTCTCACCGGGGAGCTGTTTTTT CASSREFLTGELFF
TRBJ2-7 NA TRBD1 TRBV19 TGTGCCAGTAGTATTCCGGGACAGGGCTACGAGCAGTACTTC CASSIPGQGYEQYF
TRBJ2-3 NA NA TRBV6-5 TGTGCCAGCAGTCGAAACGTTGGCCCCACAGATACGCAGTATTTT CASSRNVGPTDTQYF